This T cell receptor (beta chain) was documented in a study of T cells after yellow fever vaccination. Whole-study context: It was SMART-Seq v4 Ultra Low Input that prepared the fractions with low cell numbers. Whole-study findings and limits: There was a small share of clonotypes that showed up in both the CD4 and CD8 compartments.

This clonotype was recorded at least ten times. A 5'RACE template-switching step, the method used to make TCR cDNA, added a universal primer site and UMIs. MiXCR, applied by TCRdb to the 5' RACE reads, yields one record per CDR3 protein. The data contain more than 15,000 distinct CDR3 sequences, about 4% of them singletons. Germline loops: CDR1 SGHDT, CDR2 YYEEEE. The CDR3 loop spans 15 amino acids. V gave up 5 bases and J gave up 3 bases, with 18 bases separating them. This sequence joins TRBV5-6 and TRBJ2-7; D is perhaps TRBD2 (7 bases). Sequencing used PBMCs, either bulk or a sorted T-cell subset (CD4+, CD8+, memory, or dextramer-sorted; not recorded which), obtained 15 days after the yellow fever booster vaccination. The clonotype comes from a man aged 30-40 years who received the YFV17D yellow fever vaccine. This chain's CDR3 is CASRNRGGGGYEQYF. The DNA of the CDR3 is TGTGCCAGCAGGAACCGAGGGGGGGGCGGCTACGAGCAGTACTTC.